The 7 T cell receptor beta chains listed next were all sequenced from one sample in a study of T cells in Graves' hyperthyroidism and ophthalmopathy. Template material for amplifying TCR beta CDR3 regions consisted of RNA transcripts. The TCR CDR3 was amplified in a first-round RT-PCR using the HTBI primer set. TCRdb re-analysed the multiplex PCR reads in MiXCR, keeping a single row per CDR3 protein. This table has 550,000 to 600,000 distinct CDR3 sequences, over 15% appearing once. Sequenced: blood. The receptors here all came from a woman aged 18-29 years with Graves' hyperthyroidism.

The J gene is TRBJ1-4, the V gene TRBV29-1; D is unclear. V lost 0 bases, J lost 3 bases, and 8 bases lay in between. CDR1 SQVTM and CDR2 ANQGSEA come from the germline V gene. CDR3 length: 14 residues. The DNA for the CDR3 is TGCAGCGTTGAAGATCCTGTAGCTAATGAAAAACTGTTTTTT. Translation: CSVEDPVANEKLFF.

The table lists this clonotype with many counts. The chain links TRBV12-3 or TRBV12-4 to TRBJ2-5, with D tentatively TRBD2 (5 bases). The CDR3 spans 15 residues. Trimming stripped 6 bases from V and 5 bases from J, with 19 bases between. The CDR3 reads CASSPSPGSGETQYF. The DNA of the CDR3 is TGTGCCAGCAGCCCTTCTCCGGGATCCGGGGAGACCCAGTACTTC.

This clonotype was observed at least ten times. The J gene is TRBJ1-5, the V gene TRBV27, with TRBD1 identical over 9 bases. With V trimmed by 5 bases and J by 7 bases, 6 bases remained unmatched. The CDR3 is 14 residues long. Germline CDR1 MNHEY, CDR2 SMNVEV (reference sequence). The CDR3 is CASSNRGPGQPQHF. For the CDR3, the DNA is TGTGCCAGCAGTAACAGGGGGCCAGGGCAGCCCCAGCATTTT.

The sample holds many counts of this clonotype. CDR3 residues: CASRRQGRTEAFF. CDR3 nucleotides: TGTGCCAGCAGACGTCAGGGGAGAACTGAAGCTTTCTTT. This rearrangement joins TRBV7-9 to TRBJ1-1, with D perhaps TRBD1 (6 bases). Germline V lookup: CDR1 SEHNR, CDR2 FQNEAQ (reference sequence). V gave up 6 bases and J gave up 5 bases, with 13 bases separating them. This CDR3 region has 13 residues.

This clonotype appeared a few times. The chain uses TRBV27 and TRBJ1-2; no definite D call. Trimming cost V 5 bases and J 6 bases, with 7 bases left between them. In germline, CDR1 is MNHEY, CDR2 SMNVEV (reference sequence). The CDR3 runs 11 residues. The CDR3, as DNA: TGTGCCAGCAGTGGACCGCATGGCTACACCTTC. Protein product: CASSGPHGYTF.

This clonotype was observed at least ten times. The chain recombines TRBV7-2 with TRBJ2-1; the D gene could be TRBD1 or TRBD2 (6 bases each). This CDR3 contains 13 residues. Trimming left V 10 bases short and J 8 bases short, with 18 bases between. Germline-derived CDR1 and CDR2 are SGHTA and FQGNSA. The CDR3 nucleotides read TGTGCCACCGCTGAAAGTGGGGGGCATGAGCAGTTCTTC. Translating gives CATAESGGHEQFF.

This clonotype was seen at least ten times. In DNA, the CDR3 is TGTGCCAGCTCACCACCCAGGGGGGGCACTGAAGCTTTCTTT. It codes for CASSPPRGGTEAFF. The V gene is TRBV18, the J gene TRBJ1-1; 7 bases map to TRBD1. V gave up 0 bases and J gave up 4 bases; unmatched junction bases: 2. The length of the CDR3 is 14 residues. Germline-derived CDR1 and CDR2 are KGHSH and LQKENI.